A selection of T cell receptor beta chains follows, all from one sample in a study of T cell responses to AZD1222 COVID-19 vaccine. Sequencing was performed with immunoSEQ multiplex PCR; in TCRdb, only in-frame clones are kept and a portion is missing. The table includes just under 150,000 clones, about 86% detected once. The sample consisted of peripheral blood, taken 28 days after the second AZD1222 dose. Receptors were obtained from an adult who received the AZD1222 COVID-19 vaccine. CDR3s include the opening cysteine and the closing phenylalanine or tryptophan. D genes are given only for firm matches. Clone size is stated in some rows and not others, as once, few, many or a class when expanded.

d_gene	len	abundance	v_gene	j_gene	CDR3nt	CDR3aa
-	17	-	TRBV9	TRBJ2-3	TGTGCCAGCAGTGGAACCTTAACAGGGAGTGGGACAGATACGCAGTATTTT	CASSGTLTGSGTDTQYF
-	12	-	TRBV5-4	TRBJ2-5	TGTGCCAGCAGCACGTACCAAGAGACCCAGTACTTC	CASSTYQETQYF
-	12	-	TRBV24-1	TRBJ2-5	TGTGCCACCAGTGATTGGGTGGAGACCCAGTACTTC	CATSDWVETQYF
-	15	once	TRBV4-1	TRBJ1-5	TGCGCCAGCAGCCAAGCTGGCCGCGGTAATCAGCCCCAGCATTTT	CASSQAGRGNQPQHF
-	14	-	TRBV19	TRBJ2-3	TGTGCCAGTAGTAATCAGGGAGTAAGAGATACGCAGTATTTT	CASSNQGVRDTQYF
-	17	-	TRBV19	TRBJ1-4	TGTGCCAGTAGTATTGGTCGGCAGGACTCAACTAATGAAAAACTGTTTTTT	CASSIGRQDSTNEKLFF
TRBD1	15	-	TRBV6-1	TRBJ2-2	TGTGCCAGCAGTACTCCGGACAGGGGAACCGGGGAGCTGTTTTTT	CASSTPDRGTGELFF
-	14	-	TRBV27	TRBJ2-5	TGTGCCAGCAGTTTTCAGGGTAACCAAGAGACCCAGTACTTC	CASSFQGNQETQYF
-	15	-	TRBV3-1/TRBV3-2	TRBJ2-7	TGTGCCAGCAGTCCCGGACAAGCTCAAGCCTACGAGCAGTACTTC	CASSPGQAQAYEQYF
TRBD1	14	few	TRBV27	TRBJ1-1	TGTGCCAGCAGTTCCACAGGGGGATGGACTGAAGCTTTCTTT	CASSSTGGWTEAFF
TRBD1	17	-	TRBV18	TRBJ1-5	TGTGCCAGCTCACCACCGAATGGCAGGGGGGTGGGTCAGCCCCAGCATTTT	CASSPPNGRGVGQPQHF
-	15	-	TRBV5-8	TRBJ2-3	TGTGCCAGCCGAACGGGGGTTTACCAAGCGGATACGCAGTATTTT	CASRTGVYQADTQYF
TRBD1	13	few	TRBV27	TRBJ1-2	TGTGCCAGCAGTCCAGGGGGGACCCCAGGCTACACCTTC	CASSPGGTPGYTF
TRBD2	11	once	TRBV20-1	TRBJ2-7	TGCAGTCCGAGCGGGGGAGGCGAGCAGTACTTC	CSPSGGGEQYF
-	13	once	TRBV5-1	TRBJ2-7	TGCGCCAGCAGCTTCAACAGTTACTACGAGCAGTACTTC	CASSFNSYYEQYF
-	14	-	TRBV29-1	TRBJ2-3	TGCAGCGTTGAGTGGCAGGAGGGAAGAGATACGCAGTATTTT	CSVEWQEGRDTQYF
TRBD2	14	-	TRBV19	TRBJ2-2	TGTGCCAGTTGCCGACTAGCGGGCACCGGGGAGCTGTTTTTT	CASCRLAGTGELFF
-	12	-	TRBV6-5	TRBJ1-2	TGTGCCAGCAGCTCCGGCCTCTATGGCTACACCTTC	CASSSGLYGYTF
TRBD1	14	-	TRBV28	TRBJ2-7	TGTGCCAGCAGAACCGGACAGGGTCGGTACGAGCAGTACTTC	CASRTGQGRYEQYF
-	12	-	TRBV2	TRBJ2-5	TGTGCCAGCAGTGCGTTTCGAGAGACCCAGTACTTC	CASSAFRETQYF
-	14	-	TRBV2	TRBJ2-3	TGTGCCAGCAGAAGATGGGGAACAGTGGATACGCAGTATTTT	CASRRWGTVDTQYF
-	16	-	TRBV9	TRBJ2-5	TGTGCCAGCAGCGAATTAACAGACACGGAGGGCGAGACCCAGTACTTC	CASSELTDTEGETQYF
TRBD2	16	few	TRBV11-2	TRBJ2-1	TGTGCCAGCAGACCACTGGCTAGCGGGAGGCAGGGTGAGCAGTTCTTC	CASRPLASGRQGEQFF
TRBD1	16	-	TRBV27	TRBJ2-7	TGTGCCAGCAGTCCCTTTCGTGGACAGGGTTCCTACGAGCAGTACTTC	CASSPFRGQGSYEQYF
-	14	-	TRBV9	TRBJ1-4	TGTGCCAGCAGCGTAACAGGCGTCCCAGAAAAACTGTTTTTT	CASSVTGVPEKLFF
-	16	-	TRBV6-2/TRBV6-3	TRBJ1-5	TGTGCCAGCAGTTACGGGACACACGACTACAATCAGCCCCAGCATTTT	CASSYGTHDYNQPQHF
-	11	-	TRBV28	TRBJ1-5	TGTGCCAGCAGTTTAAGTCAGCCCCAGCATTTT	CASSLSQPQHF
-	13	-	TRBV3-1/TRBV3-2	TRBJ2-1	TGTGCCAGCAGCCAACAAGGACCCTCGGAGCAGTTCTTC	CASSQQGPSEQFF
TRBD1	16	-	TRBV27	TRBJ2-6	TGTGCCAGCAGACCACAGGGGGCCCAAGGGGCCAACGTCCTGACTTTC	CASRPQGAQGANVLTF
TRBD2	17	-	TRBV6-1	TRBJ2-7	TGTGCCAGCAGTGAAGCCTTTAGCGGGAGGGGTTCCTACGAGCAGTACTTC	CASSEAFSGRGSYEQYF
-	15	-	TRBV28	TRBJ1-1	TGTGCCAGCAGCCCCTTGGACAGACGAAACACTGAAGCTTTCTTT	CASSPLDRRNTEAFF
-	14	-	TRBV2	TRBJ1-1	TGTGCCAGCAGCGTCCAGGGGAGAGACACTGAAGCTTTCTTT	CASSVQGRDTEAFF
-	12	once	TRBV7-9	TRBJ1-5	TGTGCCAGCAGCTTGGATGGCTTACCCCAGCATTTT	CASSLDGLPQHF
-	15	-	TRBV11-2	TRBJ2-7	TGTGCCAGCAGCCGGTACTTGCCGTCGTTCGACGAGCAGTACTTC	CASSRYLPSFDEQYF
TRBD1	17	-	TRBV18	TRBJ1-2	TGTGCCAGCTCACCTCGGATCAGGGGGCAAGATAACTATGGCTACACCTTC	CASSPRIRGQDNYGYTF
TRBD1	15	few	TRBV9	TRBJ2-7	TGTGCCAGCAGCGACCGGGACAGACCAGCCTACGAGCAGTACTTC	CASSDRDRPAYEQYF
-	14	-	TRBV15	TRBJ1-1	TGTGCCACCAGCAGGTTCTCGGGACCCTCTGAAGCTTTCTTT	CATSRFSGPSEAFF
TRBD1	18	-	TRBV19	TRBJ2-7	TGTGCCAGTAGTTGGACAGGGAATAAAAAAGACCCGTCCTACGAGCAGTACTTC	CASSWTGNKKDPSYEQYF
-	13	once	TRBV7-8	TRBJ1-1	TGTGCCAGCAGCGCAGCCGGGCACACTGAAGCTTTCTTT	CASSAAGHTEAFF
-	14	-	TRBV5-4	TRBJ1-2	TGTGCCAGCAGCTTGACCAGGGTAGGGGATGGCTACACCTTC	CASSLTRVGDGYTF
TRBD2	19	-	TRBV4-1	TRBJ2-2	TGCGCCAGCAGCCATCTCCGGGACTACTGGGTGGGGGACACCGGGGAGCTGTTTTTT	CASSHLRDYWVGDTGELFF
-	15	-	TRBV18	TRBJ1-2	TGTGCCAGCTCACCACCTTCTCGGGCTAACTATGGCTACACCTTC	CASSPPSRANYGYTF
-	13	-	TRBV6-5	TRBJ1-2	TGTGCCAGCAGTCAGAACCGCTACTATGGCTACACCTTC	CASSQNRYYGYTF
TRBD2	17	-	TRBV5-1	TRBJ2-3	TGCGCCAGCAGCCGTGGACTAGCGGGGGCAAGCACAGATACGCAGTATTTT	CASSRGLAGASTDTQYF